This TCR beta chain is from a study of CD4 T cells in relation to SARS-CoV-2 and coronaviruses. Background on the study: After 10 days of antigen culture, PBMC TCR beta CDR3s were sequenced. Notes on the study in general: The cross-reactivity analysis covered only spike protein, not other viral proteins.

Naive and memory CD4+ T cells were separated from cryopreserved PBMCs. The CDR3 spans 13 residues. CDR1 and CDR2 from the germline V gene are SQVTM and ANQGSEA. Trimming took 6 bases from V and 5 from J; bases not matched to a gene: 9. As for this clone: Its specificity is unknown.

CEF-cultured naive and memory CD4+ T cell DNA got survey-level sequencing. The table came from immunoSEQ multiplex PCR; TCRdb's copy has only in-frame clones and leaves some out. The sample lists about 43,000 clones, around 80% occurring once. The genes are TRBV29-1 and TRBJ2-5; 7 bases match TRBD1. The sequence was obtained from an adult with COVID-19. Sequencing input: naive CD4+ T cells from PBMCs, cultured in vitro. Subset denoted: naive CD4+ T cells isolated by negative enrichment. As DNA, the CDR3 is TGCAGCGTGTATAGGGGGCGCCTGGAGACCCAGTACTTC. As protein: CSVYRGRLETQYF. Based on the CDR3 plus reference TRBV29-1 and TRBJ2-5, the full variable domain is SAVISQKPSRDICQRGTSLTIQCQVDSQVTMMFWYRQQPGQSLTLIATANQGSEATYESGFVIDKFPISRPNLTFSTLTVSNMSPEDSSIYLCSVYRGRLETQYFGPGTRLLVL.